Listed here are 22 T cell receptor beta chains from one sample, sequenced in a study of regulatory T cells in long-lasting Graves disease. Time point denoted: newly diagnosed GD, antithyroid drugs for less than 3 months. PBMC RNA was the source of the TCR library. For TCR beta, libraries came from iRepertoire HTBI primers and Arm-PCR of CDR3 regions. TCRdb fed the multiplex PCR reads into MiXCR, producing one record per CDR3 protein. In the table there are hundreds of thousands of distinct CDR3 sequences, 16% of which are singletons. The data also belong to a second study, concerning T cells in Graves' hyperthyroidism and ophthalmopathy.

The sample consisted of peripheral blood mononuclear cells (PBMCs), taken at new diagnosis, from a patient treated with antithyroid drugs. These receptors were collected from a man aged 40-55 years with Graves disease.

This clonotype was seen ten or more times. The chain joins TRBV24-1 to TRBJ2-7; D is perhaps TRBD1 (7 bases). The ends were cut back, 3 bases at V and 3 bases at J, with 17 bases in the middle. CDR1 and CDR2 (germline): KGHDR, SFDVKD. The CDR3 covers 16 residues. The CDR3, as DNA: TGTGCCACCAGTGATGGGGGATCGCAGGGGGGCTACGAGCAGTACTTC. Protein sequence: CATSDGGSQGGYEQYF.

The sample holds a few counts of this clonotype. The chain links TRBV7-2 to TRBJ1-4; weak D call: TRBD1 (5 bases). The V gene lost 4 bases and the J gene lost 4 bases, with 7 bases spanning the gap. The CDR3 has 13 residues. Germline-derived CDR1 and CDR2 are SGHTA and FQGNSA. The CDR3 DNA follows: TGTGCCAGCAGCTGGACAAATAATGAAAAACTGTTTTTT. Amino acids: CASSWTNNEKLFF.

This clonotype was seen repeatedly, ten times or more. This rearrangement joins TRBV20-1 to TRBJ2-7; D possibly corresponds to TRBD1 (5 bases). The CDR3 extends over 13 amino acids. V lost 6 bases and J lost 5, with 17 bases in between. Germline V gene lookup returns CDR1 DFQATT and CDR2 SNEGSKA (reference sequence). In nucleotides, the CDR3 is TGCAGTGCCCTAGGGGCGTTGGTCAACGAGCAGTACTTC. Protein product: CSALGALVNEQYF.

There are many counts of this clonotype. The V call is TRBV30, the J call TRBJ2-2; 7 bases map to TRBD1. V shed 1 base, J shed 6 bases, and the junction held 5 bases outside the gene matches. CDR1 is GTSNPN and CDR2 is SVGIG in the germline V gene (reference sequence). The CDR3 is 14 amino acids. The CDR3 DNA sequence: TGTGCCTGGAGTGGCGACAGGGTGGCCGGGGAGCTGTTTTTT. The encoded protein is CAWSGDRVAGELFF.

The rearrangement links TRBV6-5 to TRBJ2-3; D remains unclear. This CDR3 has 15 residues. From germline, CDR1 is MNHEY and CDR2 SVGAGI. V was clipped by 2 bases and J by 5 bases, with 14 bases between them. In DNA form, the CDR3 reads TGTGCCAGCAGTTACAAGCCCTACCCCCTAGATACGCAGTATTTT. This sequence encodes CASSYKPYPLDTQYF.

This clonotype was seen ten or more times. The chain combines TRBV2 with TRBJ1-5; no clear D. The CDR3 has 13 amino acids. Germline assignment: CDR1 SNHLY and CDR2 FYNNEI. Trimming stripped 6 bases from V and 2 bases from J, with 8 bases between. The CDR3 DNA sequence: TGTGCCAGCAGGAGGTCCGGCAATCAGCCCCAGCATTTT. Its translation: CASRRSGNQPQHF.

This clonotype was counted ten times or more. This chain links TRBV18 with TRBJ1-3; unclear D gene. The germline V gene encodes CDR1 KGHSH and CDR2 LQKENI. The V gene lost 2 bases and the J gene lost 1 base, with 9 bases spanning the gap. The CDR3 is 15 amino acids. The CDR3 sequence is CASSPNVASGNTIYF. As DNA, the CDR3 is TGTGCCAGCTCACCAAACGTAGCTTCTGGAAACACCATATATTTT.

This clonotype was observed many times. V gene TRBV18 combines with J gene TRBJ2-7; D is perhaps TRBD1 or TRBD2 (5 bases each). Germline CDR1 and CDR2: KGHSH and LQKENI. V lost 7 bases to trimming and J lost 5 bases, with 15 bases between them. The CDR3 totals 13 residues. The CDR3 sequence: CASLEGTGDEQYF. DNA for the CDR3: TGTGCCAGCTTAGAGGGGACGGGCGACGAGCAGTACTTC.

Only a few counts were recorded for this clonotype. The chain employs TRBV4-2 and TRBJ2-3; tentative D call: TRBD2 (6 bases). There are 16 residues in the CDR3. In germline, CDR1 is LGHNA, CDR2 YNFKEQ. V lost 0 bases and J 1 base, leaving 11 bases between the germline ends. The CDR3: CASSQEKQRGTDTQYF. CDR3 coding DNA: TGTGCCAGCAGCCAAGAGAAGCAGCGGGGCACAGATACGCAGTATTTT.

This clonotype was counted at least ten times. CDR3 amino acids: CAISQQDYEQYF. The CDR3 nucleotides read TGTGCCATCAGCCAACAGGACTACGAGCAGTACTTC. The J gene is TRBJ2-7, the V gene TRBV10-3; D might be TRBD1 (5 bases). This CDR3 is 12 amino acids long. Germline CDR1 is ENHRY and CDR2 is SYGVKD. V lost 6 bases to trimming and J lost 3 bases, with 9 bases between them.

Many counts were recorded for this clonotype. The J gene is TRBJ2-1, the V gene TRBV7-2; D is uncertain. Trimming took 1 base from V and 7 from J, leaving 14 bases between them. The germline gives CDR1 SGHTA, CDR2 FQGNSA. This CDR3 is built from 15 residues. The CDR3: CASSLGVTLGNEQFF. DNA for the CDR3: TGTGCCAGCAGCTTAGGGGTAACCCTAGGGAATGAGCAGTTCTTC.

A few counts support this clonotype. The gene calls are TRBV5-4 and TRBJ2-6; D not certain. Germline V lookup: CDR1 SGHNT, CDR2 YYREEE (reference sequence). Trimming took 5 bases from V and 0 from J, leaving 9 bases between them. The CDR3 is 15 amino acids. CDR3 coding DNA: TGTGCCAGCAGTAGAAAAGTCTCTGGGGCCAACGTCCTGACTTTC. Translation: CASSRKVSGANVLTF.

This clonotype appeared many times. J is TRBJ1-1 and V is TRBV27; D is uncertain. The germline V and J ends were trimmed by 3 bases and 1 base, with 9 bases remaining between them. Germline V CDR1 and CDR2: MNHEY, SMNVEV (reference sequence). CDR3 length: 14 residues. The CDR3 nucleotides read TGTGCCAGCAGTTTGAACAGAGGGAACACTGAAGCTTTCTTT. Translated, it gives CASSLNRGNTEAFF.

This clonotype was counted ten times or more. The rearrangement uses TRBV5-1 and TRBJ1-2; maybe TRBD1 (5 bases). The germline V gene has CDR1 SGHRS and CDR2 YFSETQ. V dropped 4 bases and J dropped 7 bases, with 17 bases sitting between them. This CDR3 is 14 amino acids long. CDR3 region: CASSTGEPYVGYTF. CDR3 DNA: TGCGCCAGCAGCACGGGGGAACCCTATGTTGGCTACACCTTC.

The chain has TRBV4-2 and TRBJ2-5, with unresolved D. The ends were cut back, 1 base at V and 1 base at J, with 10 bases in the middle. The CDR3 contains 15 residues. Germline CDR1 is LGHNA and CDR2 is YNFKEQ. CDR3 loop: CASSQGFSTQETQYF. The CDR3 coding sequence is TGTGCCAGCAGCCAAGGATTTAGTACCCAAGAGACCCAGTACTTC.

This clonotype came up a few times. The rearrangement joins TRBV29-1 to TRBJ2-1; a possible D gene is TRBD2 (5 bases). Per germline, CDR1 SQVTM and CDR2 ANQGSEA. This CDR3 region has 16 residues. V dropped 0 bases and J dropped 0 bases, with 12 bases sitting between them. Here the CDR3 DNA reads TGCAGCGTTGAAGAAGCCAGAGCGGACTCCTACAATGAGCAGTTCTTC. This sequence encodes CSVEEARADSYNEQFF.

V usage is TRBV6-2 or TRBV6-3 and J usage is TRBJ2-3; weak D call: TRBD2 (7 bases). CDR1 is MNHEY, CDR2 SVGEGT, per germline. V was clipped by 5 bases and J by 5 bases, with 17 bases between them. The CDR3 totals 15 residues. CDR3 region: CASSDLRGGLDTQYF. The CDR3 DNA reads as TGTGCCAGCAGTGACCTTAGGGGGGGCTTAGATACGCAGTATTTT.

In this sample, this clonotype turned up many times. This chain joins TRBV27 and TRBJ1-6, with D unresolved. The V end was cut by 2 bases, the J end by 6 bases, with 11 bases between. Germline lookup yields CDR1 MNHEY and CDR2 SMNVEV (reference sequence). The CDR3 loop spans 15 amino acids. The CDR3: CASSLDRPTNSPLHF. The DNA of the CDR3 is TGTGCCAGCAGTTTAGATCGGCCGACTAATTCACCCCTCCACTTT.

This clonotype was counted at least ten times. This chain links TRBV9 with TRBJ1-3; D unresolved. This CDR3 is 15 amino acids long. Germline assignment: CDR1 SGDLS and CDR2 YYNGEE. The ends were cut back, 3 bases at V and 0 bases at J, with 10 bases in the middle. The DNA for the CDR3 is TGTGCCAGCAGCGGGGTTACGAGCTCTGGAAACACCATATATTTT. It encodes CASSGVTSSGNTIYF.

This chain connects TRBV20-1 to TRBJ2-7, with D perhaps given as TRBD1 or TRBD2 (5 bases each). V lost 4 bases and J 4 bases, leaving 14 bases between the germline ends. The CDR3 spans 13 residues. The germline V gene encodes CDR1 DFQATT and CDR2 SNEGSKA (reference sequence). This CDR3 is CSATTGTVYEQYF. As DNA, the CDR3 is TGCAGTGCTACCACCGGGACGGTGTACGAGCAGTACTTC.

This clonotype was recorded a few times. Here the CDR3 reads CASSYYGRTYEQYF. DNA for the CDR3: TGTGCCAGCAGTTACTACGGACGGACATACGAGCAGTACTTC. The chain couples TRBV6-2 or TRBV6-3 to TRBJ2-7; a possible D gene is TRBD1 (5 bases). V lost 1 base and J 4 bases, leaving 11 bases between the germline ends. Germline V gene data show CDR1 as MNHEY and CDR2 as SVGEGT. This CDR3 is 14 amino acids long.

Many counts were recorded for this clonotype. The chain recombines TRBV3-1 with TRBJ2-5, with 7 bases aligning to TRBD1. With V trimmed by 4 bases and J by 4 bases, 9 bases remained unmatched. This CDR3 spans 15 amino acids. Germline V lookup: CDR1 LGHDT, CDR2 YNNKEL (reference sequence). For the CDR3, the DNA is TGTGCCAGCAGCCCGTTAACGACAGGGAGAGAGACCCAGTACTTC. It translates to CASSPLTTGRETQYF.